This T cell receptor beta chain was identified during a study of T cell responses to AZD1222 COVID-19 vaccine. Profiling relied on immunoSEQ multiplex PCR, and the TCRdb table lists in-frame clones only, not all of them. The sample yields more than 150,000 clones, 90% to 95% seen once. Concerning this clone itself: Its antigen is still unknown.

Trimming took 7 bases from V and 3 from J, leaving 13 bases between them. The CDR3 runs to 13 residues. Whole-study findings and limits: Researchers report vaccine-associated CD4 TCRs spanning spike, with dominance at 160-218 and 743-854. It was only a handful of AZD1222 recipients who were seropositive at baseline.

The sample consisted of peripheral blood, taken 28 days after the second AZD1222 dose. The chain uses TRBV12-3 or TRBV12-4 and TRBJ2-7, with TRBD1 as a possible D gene (6 bases). The clonotype comes from an adult who received the AZD1222 COVID-19 vaccine. The CDR3 region has the DNA TGTGCCAGCACCAGACAGGCCGACTACGAGCAGTACTTC. Its protein is CASTRQADYEQYF.